This T cell receptor (beta chain) was identified in a study of blood T cells in healthy people across ages (dated by TCRdb to between 2015 and 2017). For the wider study: In model experiments, roughly one uniquely barcoded TCR beta cDNA molecule per two T cells was captured by template switching. The donors were split into four age groups: young (average approximately 16 years), middle-aged (around 37), aged (more than 60) and long-lived (approximately 80). For two donors (one aged 18 to 29 and one aged 80 or older), the study analyzed two additional independent replicas of 1 million unique cDNA reads from the same blood draw. To avoid experimental bias, donors of different ages were distributed randomly across sequencing lanes. Age-related changes in TCR beta repertoire diversity were measured in the study by deep sequencing normalized with unique cDNA molecular identifiers.

Library preparation employed 5' RACE. Sequencing took place on an Illumina HiSeq 2500. A second PCR of about 7 to 12 cycles was performed with a sample-barcoded 5' primer and a J-beta primer mix. A template-switch 5' adaptor carrying 12 random nucleotides introduced a unique molecular identifier onto each TCR beta cDNA molecule. Each sample yielded at least 2.5 million CDR3-containing paired-end reads. All of the RNA was converted into first-strand cDNA using the Mint cDNA synthesis kit, with a TRBC-specific oligonucleotide serving as the primer. All cDNA was treated with uracil-DNA glycosylase and then went through a first 18-cycle PCR with the universal primers M1SS and BC2_uni_R. The original pipeline was this. For normalization, 1 million high-quality reads, each with a distinct molecular identifier, were randomly selected from each sample. Reads with shared molecular identifiers were discarded instead of being binned into consensus sequences. MiTCR, with a Q25 quality threshold and the strictest error-elimination algorithm, was used for CDR3 identification, clonotype clustering and error correction. A nonparametric unseen species model using Euler transformation provided a lower-bound estimate of total TCR beta diversity. TCRdb redid the processing of the public reads, applying fastp at Q25 and MiXCR, and retained in-frame beta chains. CDR3 protein sequences are deduplicated, and each keeps its most common genes and DNA. These V and J calls are TCRdb output, not the study's own analysis. For this sample there are over a million distinct CDR3 sequences; around 59% appear just once. About 6.3% of the sample is taken by the ten largest.

Systemically healthy Caucasian individuals from Russia, 35 to 50 in total and aged about 6 to 95 years, were included as donors. Approximately 9 milliliters of peripheral blood were collected from each donor into EDTA-treated Vacutainer tubes. PBMCs were isolated by Ficoll-Paque density-gradient centrifugation, with at least 6 million obtained per sample. Total RNA was extracted from PBMCs with Trizol reagent, with at least 5 micrograms obtained per sample. For every donor, an aliquot of PBMCs went through flow cytometry to measure the percentages of naive CD45RAhigh/CD27high T cells. The full study reports these points: Compared with the aged group, the long-lived group had more naive CD4+ T cells, fewer expanded clones and increased TCR diversity, suggesting age selection. Since profiling was done on bulk unsorted PBMCs, naive and antigen-experienced compartments could not be conclusively compared. Estimates of total diversity based on one million sequenced T cells were considered lower bounds and underestimates. A strong correlation was found between observed TCR beta diversity and the percentage of naive T cells measured by flow cytometry. As age increased, observed TCR beta diversity per million T cells dropped in a roughly linear way, and a significant reduction was already evident by age 40. Because the CMV infection status of the donors was unknown, age-related changes in expanded clonotypes may potentially have been confounded.

In regard to this clonotype: Its antigen target is currently unknown. Qualities for individual bases were not recorded, and no much larger clone is one base off.

The CDR3 sequence holds 16 residues, the cysteine and phenylalanine included. Only the CDR3 portion is preserved as DNA: 48 bases, with reading frame beginning at the first base. V is cut back by 5 bases and J by 3 bases, with 10 bases in the junction unmatched. The germline V gene (reference sequence) sets CDR1 to SEHNR and CDR2 to FQNEAQ. Sequencing used blood. The TCR sequence derives from a man between 18 and 35 years old in good health. Here the chain combines TRBV7-9 and TRBJ2-3; the central 8 bases match TRBD2. The CDR3 has the sequence CASSLAKRESTDTQYF. The nucleotides are TGTGCCAGCAGCCTGGCAAAGCGGGAGAGTACAGATACGCAGTATTTT.